This T cell receptor (beta chain) was captured by sequencing in a study of tumor-infiltrating lymphocytes in oesophageal squamous cell carcinoma. TCRdb re-derived calls from the PCR reads in MiXCR, one entry per CDR3 protein. The sample records 10,000 to 15,000 distinct CDR3 sequences, nearly 60% being singletons. Losses at the gene ends were 5 bases for V and 4 bases for J; bases not matched to a gene: 8. CDR3 size: 16 residues. Germline-derived CDR1 and CDR2 are SEHNR and FQNEAQ (reference sequence). By share, this clonotype ranks as large. The TCR sequence derives from a female donor with esophageal squamous cell carcinoma. This rearrangement joins TRBV7-9 to TRBJ2-3; TRBD2 matches 11 bases. Sample: esophageal tumor tissue. The CDR3 DNA follows: TGTGCCAGCAGCCCCACAACTAGCGGGAGTGCAGATACGCAGTATTTT. This translates into CASSPTTSGSADTQYF.